These 12 T cell receptor beta chains originate from one sample sequenced in a study of T and B cells in COVID-19 patients. Multiplex PCR with BIOMED2 TRB-A/B primer pools amplified TRB rearrangements. MiXCR, run by TCRdb on the multiplex PCR reads, gives a single entry per CDR3 protein. Of roughly 15,000 distinct CDR3 sequences in the sample, 27% were seen once. TRB was amplified from approximately 250-480 ng of blood genomic DNA. The specimen was blood. These receptors came from a human donor who had recovered from COVID-19.

Comments on this clonotype: The junction differs from germline at one of its ends, possibly a read error. The chain combines TRBV6-5 with TRBJ2-1; TRBD2 matches 7 bases. In germline, CDR1 is MNHEY, CDR2 SVGAGI. The CDR3 is 13 amino acids. In DNA, the CDR3 is TGTGCCAGCAGTGTATGGCGGGAGAATGAGCATTTCTTC. It yields the protein CASSVWRENEHFF.

The chain links TRBV7-2 to TRBJ2-2, with D unclear. The CDR3 consists of 15 residues. CDR1 and CDR2 from the germline V gene are SGHTA and FQGNSA. V lost 3 bases, J lost 1 base, and 9 bases lay in between. CDR3 sequence reads: CASSLSSLNTGELFF. CDR3 nucleotide sequence: TGTGCCAGCAGCTTGTCTTCTCTGAACACCGGGGAGCTGTTTTTT. The entire variable domain, with the rest obtained from reference TRBV7-2 and TRBJ2-2, is as follows: GAGVSQSPSNKVTEKGKDVELRCDPISGHTALYWYRQSLGQGLEFLIYFQGNSAPDKSGLPSDRFSAERTGGSVSTLTIQRTQQEDSAVYLCASSLSSLNTGELFFGEGSRLTVL.

The V and J genes are TRBV6-5 and TRBJ1-5; no clear D. The CDR3 runs 14 residues. Trimming took off 6 bases at V and 7 bases at J, with 16 bases between the two ends. Germline CDR1 is MNHEY and CDR2 is SVGAGI. The CDR3 bases are TGTGCCAGCAGCTCTCTACCCGGGGAACAGCCCCAGCATTTT. Protein product: CASSSLPGEQPQHF.

This clonotype showed up many times. The gene calls are TRBV27 and TRBJ2-1; D unresolved. Trimming shortened V by 6 bases and J by 9 bases, and 18 bases separated the two germline ends. CDR3 length equals 14 residues. Germline V gene data show CDR1 as MNHEY and CDR2 as SMNVEV (reference sequence). The DNA of the CDR3 is TGTGCCAGCAGCACGGGCCCTCAACGCAGTGAGCAGTTCTTC. This encodes CASSTGPQRSEQFF.

The chain combines TRBV5-6 with TRBJ1-3, with 7 bases aligning to TRBD1. The germline V gene encodes CDR1 SGHDT and CDR2 YYEEEE. The CDR3 has 14 residues. J lost 4 bases, V lost 4 bases, and 5 bases had no gene match. The CDR3 loop reads CASSRGQPGNTIYF. DNA of the CDR3: TGTGCCAGCAGCCGGGGACAGCCGGGAAACACCATATATTTT.

By frequency in the sample, this clonotype is large. The chain combines TRBV5-6 with TRBJ2-2, with TRBD2 matching 11 bases. The CDR3 length is 17 residues. V gave up 2 bases and J gave up 5 bases; unmatched junction bases: 8. Germline V gene sequence: CDR1 SGHDT, CDR2 YYEEEE. The CDR3 is CASSFLLAGEGTGELFF. CDR3 nucleotide sequence: TGTGCCAGCAGCTTCCTACTAGCGGGGGAGGGAACCGGGGAGCTGTTTTTT.

The V gene is TRBV6-5, the J gene TRBJ1-6, with D uncertain. Germline assignment: CDR1 MNHEY and CDR2 SVGAGI. This CDR3 has 18 residues. V shed 4 bases and J shed 5 bases, with 21 bases lying between them. CDR3 nucleotides: TGTGCCAGCAGTTCCCAAAGACCTACCTCCAGTAATAATTCACCCCTCCACTTT. This codes for CASSSQRPTSSNNSPLHF.

This clonotype was picked up a small number of times. CDR3 DNA sequence: TGTGCCAGCAGTGAAGCCCCGGGACAGGGGGCTTATGGCTACACCTTC. Translated: CASSEAPGQGAYGYTF. The chain employs TRBV6-1 and TRBJ1-2; 12 bases map to TRBD1. The germline gives CDR1 MNHNS, CDR2 SASEGT. CDR3 length equals 16 residues. V shed 0 bases, J shed 5 bases, and the junction held 4 bases outside the gene matches.

The chain uses TRBV6-2 or TRBV6-3 and TRBJ2-7, with 13 bases that match TRBD2. The CDR3 is 20 amino acids. CDR1 and CDR2 (germline): MNHEY, SVGEGT. Trimming took 4 bases from V and 3 from J; bases not matched to a gene: 18. Here the CDR3 DNA reads TGTGCCAGCAGTTTTGACCCAGGACGTACGACTAGCGGGAGGATCTACGAGCAGTACTTC. Encoded protein: CASSFDPGRTTSGRIYEQYF.

This clonotype was counted between two and nine times. J is TRBJ2-1 and V is TRBV6-2 or TRBV6-3; D ambiguous. Trimming removed 7 bases from V and 10 bases from J, with 14 bases in between. This CDR3 has 12 residues. Germline loops: CDR1 MNHEY, CDR2 SVGEGT. CDR3 sequence reads: CASNPGLSEQFF. The CDR3 region has the DNA TGTGCCAGCAACCCCGGTCTGTCGGAGCAGTTCTTC.

In its sample, this clonotype was seen a few times. The rearrangement uses TRBV5-4 and TRBJ2-1; 10 nucleotides match TRBD2. V was pared by 0 bases and J by 8 bases, with 5 bases of the junction left unmatched. The germline V gene encodes CDR1 SGHNT and CDR2 YYREEE (reference sequence). The CDR3 spans 15 residues. CDR3 sequence reads: CASSLDPSGSDEQFF. The CDR3 bases are TGTGCCAGCAGCTTGGACCCTAGCGGGAGCGATGAGCAGTTCTTC. The variable domain in full, with the rest retrieved from reference TRBV5-4 and TRBJ2-1, is ETGVTQSPTHLIKTRGQQVTLRCSSQSGHNTVSWYQQALGQGPQFIFQYYREEENGRGNFPPRFSGLQFPNYSSELNVNALELDDSALYLCASSLDPSGSDEQFFGPGTRLTVL.

This clonotype was found a few times. The chain uses TRBV13 and TRBJ2-1, with TRBD2 matching 7 bases. The germline CDR1 and CDR2 sequences are PRHDT and FYEKMQ (reference sequence). V gave up 0 bases and J gave up 10 bases; unmatched junction bases: 9. The length of the CDR3 is 15 residues. As DNA, the CDR3 is TGTGCCAGCAGCTTAGGCCCTTTGACTAGCCCAGAGCAGTTCTTC. This encodes CASSLGPLTSPEQFF.